These 27 T cell receptor beta chains came from one sample sequenced in a study of long-term antiretroviral therapy in people with HIV. immunoSEQ v3.0 was run at survey level. The repertoire was sequenced with immunoSEQ multiplex PCR; TCRdb's copy has only in-frame clones and lacks some. Among 30,000 to 35,000 clones, under 85% were seen once, and the ten largest hold roughly 3.5%. The sequencing here drew on unsorted PBMCs, taken 3 years after starting antiretroviral therapy. Receptor source: a man in his fifties with HIV.

This clone is medium-sized in the sample. The chain recombines TRBV6-1 with TRBJ1-5; D possibly corresponds to TRBD1 (5 bases). V lost 7 bases to trimming and J lost 1 base, with 14 bases between them. The germline V gene encodes CDR1 MNHNS and CDR2 SASEGT. This CDR3 spans 15 amino acids. The CDR3 nucleotides read TGTGCCAGCATCCCCCGTGGGGGGAGCAATCAGCCCCAGCATTTT. This codes for CASIPRGGSNQPQHF.

This clone was seen only a few times. The chain has TRBV5-1 and TRBJ2-7, with D possibly matching TRBD2 (6 bases). The CDR3 length is 15 residues. Germline CDR1 and CDR2: SGHRS and YFSETQ. Deletions cut 4 bases from V and 4 bases from J, with 18 bases between. The CDR3 loop reads CASSVTGLTSYEQYF. The CDR3 DNA follows: TGCGCCAGCAGCGTAACGGGACTCACCTCATACGAGCAGTACTTC.

The chain is built from TRBV28 and TRBJ2-5; D gene ambiguous. This CDR3 comprises 13 residues. Germline lookup yields CDR1 MDHEN and CDR2 SYDVKM. V lost 5 bases to trimming and J lost 0 bases, with 7 bases between them. CDR3 residues: CASSLEYQETQYF. In DNA, the CDR3 is TGTGCCAGCAGTCTGGAGTACCAAGAGACCCAGTACTTC.

This chain links TRBV7-7 with TRBJ2-1; D call uncertain. The CDR3 has 14 residues. Trimming left V 5 bases short and J 9 bases short, with 17 bases between. Per germline, CDR1 SSHAT and CDR2 FNYEAQ (reference sequence). The CDR3 DNA is TGTGCCAGCAGCGATCGACTGGCACGCGGTGAGCAGTTCTTC. Translation: CASSDRLARGEQFF.

The chain recombines TRBV6-5 with TRBJ2-7; 8 positions match TRBD2. This CDR3 is built from 14 residues. Germline V gene data show CDR1 as MNHEY and CDR2 as SVGAGI. V dropped 5 bases and J dropped 6; count of bases not matched to a gene: 9. CDR3 sequence: CASSRGLDTLEQYF. The CDR3 coding sequence is TGTGCCAGCAGTAGGGGACTAGATACCCTCGAGCAGTACTTC.

The chain recombines TRBV27 with TRBJ1-2; 10 bases agree with TRBD1. CDR3 length: 13 amino acids. V gave up 4 bases and J gave up 7 bases; unmatched junction bases: 3. Germline CDR1 reads MNHEY; CDR2 reads SMNVEV (reference sequence). This chain's CDR3 is CASSSGQGSGYTF. For the CDR3, the DNA is TGTGCCAGCAGTTCGGGACAGGGGTCTGGCTACACCTTC.

This clone is a singleton in its sample. V gene TRBV7-9 combines with J gene TRBJ2-1, with 9 bases fitting TRBD1. CDR1 and CDR2 from the germline V gene are SEHNR and FQNEAQ (reference sequence). The V segment lost 5 bases and the J segment 12 bases; nucleotides outside the gene matches: 17. The CDR3 contains 16 residues. CDR3 region: CASSGSGQGILVGQFF. CDR3 bases: TGTGCCAGCAGCGGATCGGGACAGGGAATCCTTGTAGGGCAGTTCTTC.

There are a few counts of this clone. The gene calls are TRBV4-3 and TRBJ2-7; D is perhaps TRBD1 or TRBD2 (5 bases each). The V end was cut by 4 bases, the J end by 4 bases, with 17 bases between. CDR1 is LGHNA, CDR2 YSLEER, per germline. This CDR3 is built from 15 residues. The CDR3 region has the DNA TGCGCCAGCAGCCGAAACGGAGCAGGGAGATACGAGCAGTACTTC. Translating it yields CASSRNGAGRYEQYF.

The chain joins TRBV2 to TRBJ2-1; D might be TRBD2 (6 bases). The CDR3 sequence is 12 residues long. V lost 8 bases and J lost 14, with 19 bases in between. CDR1 is SNHLY and CDR2 is FYNNEI in the germline V gene. DNA for the CDR3: TGTGCCAGCCGCTACGGGACTTCCTCGGAGTTCTTC. Protein: CASRYGTSSEFF. Complete variable domain (other parts from reference TRBV2 and TRBJ2-1): EPEVTQTPSHQVTQMGQEVILRCVPISNHLYFYWYRQILGQKVEFLVSFYNNEISEKSEIFDDQFSVERPDGSNFTLKIRSTKLEDSAMYFCASRYGTSSEFFGPGTRLTVL.

Written as DNA, the CDR3 is TGCGCCAGCAGCCAAACTCTAGCGGGAATTTGGGAGACCCAGTACTTC. It encodes CASSQTLAGIWETQYF. The chain employs TRBV4-1 and TRBJ2-5, with 9 bases that match TRBD2. V was pared by 2 bases and J by 5 bases, with 9 bases of the junction left unmatched. Germline values: CDR1 MGHRA, CDR2 YSYEKL. CDR3 size: 16 residues.

The J gene is TRBJ2-1, the V gene TRBV21-1; the tabulated D call, TRBD2, remains unverified against the DNA. TRBV21-1 is classified as a pseudogene. The CDR3 totals 22 residues. The DNA for the CDR3 is TGTGCCAGCAGCAAAACCCGGAAGGGACTAGCGGGAGTAGCTCTTCCCTACAATGAGCAGTTCTTC. Translated, it gives CASSKTRKGLAGVALPYNEQFF.

The chain is built from TRBV19 and TRBJ2-3; TRBD2 aligns across 11 bases. Trimming took 7 bases from V and 0 from J; bases not matched to a gene: 6. Germline CDR1 reads LNHDA; CDR2 reads SQIVND (reference sequence). The CDR3 covers 16 residues. Written as DNA, the CDR3 is TGTGCCAGTAAGCGACTAGCGGGACATAGCACAGATACGCAGTATTTT. Amino acids: CASKRLAGHSTDTQYF.

This rearrangement joins TRBV19 to TRBJ1-3; 7 bases line up with TRBD1. The CDR3 sequence is 14 residues long. Germline V lookup: CDR1 LNHDA, CDR2 SQIVND (reference sequence). After removal of 5 bases from V and 4 bases from J, the junction contained 5 bases not matched to a gene. CDR3 in amino acids: CASSRGTVGNTIYF. The CDR3 DNA reads TGTGCCAGTAGTCGCGGGACAGTGGGAAACACCATATATTTT.

This chain uses TRBV6-6 with TRBJ2-7, with TRBD1 identical over 11 bases. The CDR3 spans 14 residues. Germline trimming cut 6 bases from V and 6 bases from J; bases unmatched to any gene: 7. CDR1 and CDR2 from the germline V gene are MNHNY and SVGAGI (reference sequence). The DNA for the CDR3 is TGTGCCAGCAGCGAGGGGACAGGGGGTTTCGAGCAGTACTTC. Protein sequence: CASSEGTGGFEQYF.

The chain is built from TRBV10-1 and TRBJ2-3; 8 bases line up with TRBD2. The CDR3 contains 17 residues. Germline lookup yields CDR1 WNHNN and CDR2 SYGVQD (reference sequence). V lost 0 bases and J lost 1; bases outside the gene matches: 6. The CDR3 loop is CASSESRAGDGTDTQYF. The DNA of the CDR3 is TGCGCCAGCAGTGAGTCACGAGCGGGAGACGGCACAGATACGCAGTATTTT.

The chain carries TRBV19 and TRBJ2-1; D is perhaps TRBD2 (5 bases). This CDR3 has 13 residues. V was pared by 5 bases and J by 7 bases, with 12 bases between. The germline V gene encodes CDR1 LNHDA and CDR2 SQIVND (reference sequence). CDR3 loop: CASSAHLANEQFF. In nucleotides, the CDR3 is TGTGCCAGTAGTGCCCATCTAGCAAATGAGCAGTTCTTC.

The chain recombines TRBV5-1 with TRBJ2-1, with 10 nucleotides matching TRBD2. The CDR3 spans 14 residues. V was clipped by 3 bases and J by 6 bases; unmatched bases: 3. Germline assignment: CDR1 SGHRS and CDR2 YFSETQ. The CDR3 loop reads CASSYGLAVNEQFF. The CDR3 DNA is TGCGCCAGCAGCTACGGACTAGCGGTCAATGAGCAGTTCTTC.

The CDR3: CASSQEGRTSYEQYF. In DNA, the CDR3 is TGCGCCAGCAGCCAAGAAGGTCGAACCTCCTACGAGCAGTACTTC. This chain uses TRBV4-3 with TRBJ2-7; D not resolved. V lost 0 bases to trimming and J lost 0 bases, with 9 bases between them. This CDR3 contains 15 residues. The germline CDR1 and CDR2 sequences are LGHNA and YSLEER.

The chain has TRBV4-3 and TRBJ2-6; D is unresolved. V gave up 4 bases and J gave up 9 bases, with 10 bases separating them. The CDR3 extends over 13 amino acids. Germline values: CDR1 LGHNA, CDR2 YSLEER. The CDR3 spells CASSPQMDNVLTF. The CDR3 DNA follows: TGCGCCAGCAGCCCGCAGATGGACAACGTCCTGACTTTC.

The V and J genes are TRBV7-2 and TRBJ2-6; no reliable D call. The germline gives CDR1 SGHTA, CDR2 FQGNSA. Trimming pared 6 bases from V and 2 bases from J, leaving 5 bases between. This CDR3 region has 13 residues. The CDR3 nucleotides read TGTGCCAGCAGGGAGACTGGGGCCAACGTCCTGACTTTC. It specifies CASRETGANVLTF.

The rearrangement joins TRBV25-1 to TRBJ1-1; D not resolved. Trimming took 3 bases from V and 7 from J, leaving 12 bases between them. This CDR3 spans 13 amino acids. CDR1 MGHDK and CDR2 SYGVNS come from the germline V gene. CDR3 amino acids: CASSDGRHSEAFF. The CDR3 nucleotides read TGTGCCAGCAGTGATGGGAGACACAGTGAAGCTTTCTTT. Full variable domain (remainder filled in from reference TRBV25-1 and TRBJ1-1): EADIYQTPRYLVIGTGKKITLECSQTMGHDKMYWYQQDPGMELHLIHYSYGVNSTEKGDLSSESTVSRIRTEHFPLTLESARPSHTSQYLCASSDGRHSEAFFGQGTRLTVV.

The rearrangement links TRBV14 to TRBJ2-7, with 7 bases aligning to TRBD2. CDR1 and CDR2 from the germline V gene are SGHDN and FVKESK. CDR3 length equals 13 residues. The V segment lost 2 bases and the J segment 6 bases; nucleotides outside the gene matches: 4. The DNA of the CDR3 is TGTGCCAGCAGCCAAAACCCGGGAGGCGAGCAGTACTTC. It encodes CASSQNPGGEQYF.

The rearrangement joins TRBV4-1 to TRBJ1-3; the match to TRBD1 covers 9 bases. CDR1 MGHRA and CDR2 YSYEKL come from the germline V gene. This CDR3 spans 16 amino acids. V lost 4 bases, J lost 0 bases, and 4 bases stayed unmatched. The CDR3 nucleotides are TGCGCCAGCAGCCTGGGACAGGGCCTCTCTGGAAACACCATATATTTT. Protein product: CASSLGQGLSGNTIYF.

The chain couples TRBV7-9 to TRBJ2-1; D is possibly TRBD1 or TRBD2 (5 bases each). The germline CDR1 and CDR2 sequences are SEHNR and FQNEAQ (reference sequence). The CDR3 totals 15 residues. The V end lost 5 bases, the J end lost 7 bases, and 18 bases lay between the germline ends. The CDR3 bases are TGTGCCAGCAGCCCTCGGGACCATCTTGGGAATGAGCAGTTCTTC. Translated, it gives CASSPRDHLGNEQFF.

V gene TRBV6-5 combines with J gene TRBJ2-7; 8 nucleotides align to TRBD1. Germline-derived CDR1 and CDR2 are MNHEY and SVGAGI. Germline trimming cut 0 bases from V and 3 bases from J; bases unmatched to any gene: 4. CDR3 length: 15 residues. The CDR3 sequence is CASSYSMDRDYEQYF. DNA of the CDR3: TGTGCCAGCAGTTACTCGATGGACAGGGACTACGAGCAGTACTTC.

This chain connects TRBV29-1 to TRBJ1-1, with D possibly matching TRBD1 (5 bases). The CDR3 runs 15 residues. The germline V gene encodes CDR1 SQVTM and CDR2 ANQGSEA. V was clipped by 8 bases and J by 1 base, with 20 bases between them. This CDR3 is CSIRDGSWGNTEAFF. The CDR3 DNA follows: TGCAGCATTAGGGACGGGTCCTGGGGGAACACTGAAGCTTTCTTT.

The sample holds one count of this clone. This rearrangement joins TRBV28 to TRBJ2-6; 8 bases match TRBD2. Trimming removed 4 bases from V and 2 bases from J; junction bases left unmatched: 1. Germline-derived CDR1 and CDR2 are MDHEN and SYDVKM. CDR3 length equals 15 residues. CDR3 nucleotide sequence: TGTGCCAGCAGTTCGGGGGGGGCTGGGGCCAACGTCCTGACTTTC. Protein: CASSSGGAGANVLTF.